The TCR beta chain described here comes from a study of T cells in Graves' hyperthyroidism and ophthalmopathy. As to this clonotype: The antigen remains unidentified.

Deletions cut 10 bases from V and 5 bases from J, with 21 bases between. The CDR3 runs 14 residues. Germline CDR1 and CDR2: ENHRY and SYGVKD. Stable Graves' hyperthyroidism meant no ophthalmopathy progression within 18 months. Disease duration under 2 months; hyperthyroidism patients were aged 18 to 65. Exclusions: uncontrolled infection, other autoimmune disease, pregnancy, lactation. Overall study findings and caveats: Among clonotypes expanded in thyroid above 0.001, most were also found in blood.

RNA transcripts yielded amplified TCR beta CDR3 regions. TCR CDR3 underwent first-round RT-PCR with the HTBI primer set. TCRdb used MiXCR to reprocess the multiplex PCR reads, holding one entry per CDR3 protein. The sample includes some 510,000 distinct CDR3 sequences, about half of them seen just once. The TCR sequence derives from a woman aged 18-29 years with Graves' hyperthyroidism. The rearrangement links TRBV10-3 to TRBJ2-7; D might be TRBD1 (5 bases). Specimen: peripheral blood or thyroid tissue (not recorded which). The CDR3 bases are TGTGCCAGCGGCCCACAGGTAATTCGGGACGAGCAGTACTTC. This codes for CASGPQVIRDEQYF.